The 4 T cell receptor beta chains below all came from one sample that was sequenced in a study of blood T cells in healthy people across ages. PCR was performed a second time for about 6 to 12 cycles using a sample-barcoded 5' primer and a J-beta primer mix. TCRdb reprocessed the 5' RACE reads with MiXCR, giving one entry per CDR3 protein. The sample shows nearly 800,000 distinct CDR3 sequences, more than 50% of them seen only once. Sequencing input: blood. Receptors were obtained from a man aged 40-49 years in good health.

The chain uses TRBV20-1 and TRBJ2-5; 8 bases are shared with TRBD2. Germline V lookup: CDR1 DFQATT, CDR2 SNEGSKA (reference sequence). With V trimmed by 7 bases and J by 11 bases, 15 bases remained unmatched. CDR3 length: 13 residues. Written as DNA, the CDR3 is TGCAGTGAGGGACGGGGGGGATACAATGAGCAGTACTTC. Its translation is CSEGRGGYNEQYF.

The V and J genes are TRBV7-2 and TRBJ2-4; D uncertain. The J call could be wrong; TRBJ2-5 is a better fit for the DNA end. Germline V lookup: CDR1 SGHTA, CDR2 FQGNSA. The CDR3 loop spans 14 amino acids. The CDR3 bases are TGTGCCAGCAGCCCGACTCTGATCAAAGAGACCCAGTACTTC. Translating gives CASSPTLIKETQYF.

This clonotype appeared a few times. The chain has TRBV13 and TRBJ2-5; TRBD1 agrees at 7 bases. From germline, CDR1 is PRHDT and CDR2 FYEKMQ (reference sequence). The CDR3 consists of 14 residues. V shed 5 bases and J 2 bases; nucleotides not matched to a gene: 5. The DNA for the CDR3 is TGTGCCAGCAGCACAGCGGACAGGCAAGAGACCCAGTACTTC. Encoded protein: CASSTADRQETQYF. The whole variable domain, filled in from reference TRBV13 and TRBJ2-5, reads AAGVIQSPRHLIKEKRETATLKCYPIPRHDTVYWYQQGPGQDPQFLISFYEKMQSDKGSIPDRFSAQQFSDYHSELNMSSLELGDSALYFCASSTADRQETQYFGPGTRLLVL.

This clonotype was detected many times. The chain employs TRBV9 and TRBJ2-3; the match to TRBD1 covers 8 bases. CDR3 length: 16 amino acids. Germline lookup yields CDR1 SGDLS and CDR2 YYNGEE. V lost 2 bases and J lost 2; bases outside the gene matches: 7. The CDR3 DNA follows: TGTGCCAGCAGCGTTCGGCCAGGGGGCTCCACAGATACGCAGTATTTT. This encodes CASSVRPGGSTDTQYF.